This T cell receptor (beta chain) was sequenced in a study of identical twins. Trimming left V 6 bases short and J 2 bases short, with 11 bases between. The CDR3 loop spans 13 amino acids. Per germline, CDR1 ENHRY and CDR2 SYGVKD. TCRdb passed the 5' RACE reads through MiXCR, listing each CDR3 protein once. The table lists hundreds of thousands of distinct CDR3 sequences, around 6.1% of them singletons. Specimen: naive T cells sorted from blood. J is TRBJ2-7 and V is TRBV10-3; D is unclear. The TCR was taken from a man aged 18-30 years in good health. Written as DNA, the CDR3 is TGTGCCATCAGCCTGATGGCTGCCTACGAGCAGTACTTC. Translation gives CAISLMAAYEQYF.